What follows are 30 T cell receptor beta chains derived from one specimen sequenced in a study of cytomegalovirus exposure and HLA in healthy donors. 13 Jbeta primers and 60 Vbeta primers were used for the PCR. The table came from immunoSEQ multiplex PCR; TCRdb's copy has only in-frame clones and leaves some out. The sample has over 50,000 clones, 75% to 85% seen once; the top ten hold around 54%. The sequenced sample consisted of PBMCs. These receptors were collected from a man aged 50 or older in good health and CMV-seropositive.

The chain joins TRBV11-3 to TRBJ2-2, with 10 bases fitting TRBD2. The CDR3 contains 18 residues. Germline lookup yields CDR1 SGHNT and CDR2 YENEEA. V was clipped by 2 bases and J by 5 bases; unmatched bases: 11. The CDR3 sequence is CASSLSVWGLASTGELFF. The CDR3 nucleotides read TGTGCCAGCAGCTTAAGTGTCTGGGGACTAGCGTCAACCGGGGAGCTGTTTTTT.

The chain links TRBV30 to TRBJ1-5; D not certain. From germline, CDR1 is GTSNPN and CDR2 SVGIG (reference sequence). The CDR3 runs 15 residues. V dropped 2 bases and J dropped 2 bases, with 13 bases sitting between them. CDR3 in amino acids: CAWSLRGSGNQPQHF. In DNA, the CDR3 is TGTGCCTGGAGTCTCCGAGGGAGCGGCAATCAGCCCCAGCATTTT.

The chain joins TRBV5-8 to TRBJ2-4; 7 bases map to TRBD1. V shed 2 bases, J shed 2 bases, and the junction held 13 bases outside the gene matches. The CDR3 sequence is 18 residues long. Germline V gives CDR1 SGHTS, CDR2 YDEGEE. The CDR3 spells CASSFDRVKFGSKNIQYF. CDR3 bases: TGTGCCAGCAGCTTCGACAGGGTAAAATTCGGATCCAAAAACATTCAGTACTTC.

The rearrangement uses TRBV27 and TRBJ2-1, with 10 bases fitting TRBD2. Per the germline V gene, CDR1 is MNHEY and CDR2 is SMNVEV (reference sequence). CDR3 length: 16 amino acids. The V gene end was trimmed by 2 bases and the J gene end by 8 bases; junction bases not matched to a gene: 9. Here the CDR3 DNA reads TGTGCCAGCAGTTTACGGACTAGCGGCGGGACAGATGAGCAGTTCTTC. Amino acids: CASSLRTSGGTDEQFF.

This chain joins TRBV27 and TRBJ2-3; 16 bases agree with TRBD2. The CDR3 length is 17 residues. Germline V gene lookup returns CDR1 MNHEY and CDR2 SMNVEV (reference sequence). V dropped 5 bases and J dropped 10; count of bases not matched to a gene: 12. CDR3 DNA: TGTGCCAGCAGTCTGGGACTAGCGGGAGGGCCGTCTTCTCCGCAGTATTTT. This sequence encodes CASSLGLAGGPSSPQYF.

The V gene is TRBV7-9, the J gene TRBJ1-1; D is possibly TRBD1 (5 bases). Trimming took off 1 base at V and 3 bases at J, with 15 bases between the two ends. Germline V gives CDR1 SEHNR, CDR2 FQNEAQ (reference sequence). The CDR3 spans 16 residues. This CDR3 is CASSLGVGEGHTEAFF. The CDR3 coding sequence is TGTGCCAGCAGCTTAGGGGTCGGGGAGGGACACACTGAAGCTTTCTTT.

This rearrangement joins TRBV25-1 to TRBJ2-7, with a possible D match to TRBD2 (6 bases). V dropped 6 bases and J dropped 3 bases, with 21 bases sitting between them. The CDR3 loop spans 16 amino acids. The germline V gene encodes CDR1 MGHDK and CDR2 SYGVNS. The CDR3 DNA reads as TGTGCCAGCAGGCCAACACCGGGGGAGTCAAACTACGAGCAGTACTTC. Protein sequence: CASRPTPGESNYEQYF.

This clone was counted once. V gene TRBV2 combines with J gene TRBJ1-2; 7 bases line up with TRBD1. The CDR3 runs 14 residues. V lost 5 bases to trimming and J lost 5 bases; unmatched junction nucleotides: 8. Germline V gene sequence: CDR1 SNHLY, CDR2 FYNNEI. CDR3 sequence reads: CASSWRGQKYGYTF. The CDR3 bases are TGTGCCAGCAGTTGGAGGGGGCAAAAATATGGCTACACCTTC. The full variable domain, rest sourced from reference TRBV2 and TRBJ1-2, is EPEVTQTPSHQVTQMGQEVILRCVPISNHLYFYWYRQILGQKVEFLVSFYNNEISEKSEIFDDQFSVERPDGSNFTLKIRSTKLEDSAMYFCASSWRGQKYGYTFGSGTRLTVV.

The chain joins TRBV9 to TRBJ2-7; D possibly corresponds to TRBD2 (5 bases). The CDR3 sequence is 16 residues long. Between the trimmed V and J ends, which lost 0 bases and 5 bases, there was a span of 18 bases. From germline, CDR1 is SGDLS and CDR2 YYNGEE. DNA of the CDR3: TGTGCCAGCAGCGTAGCGGGGTTATCGTGGTCCGACGAGCAGTACTTC. It translates to CASSVAGLSWSDEQYF. The full variable domain, completed using reference TRBV9 and TRBJ2-7, is DSGVTQTPKHLITATGQRVTLRCSPRSGDLSVYWYQQSLDQGLQFLIQYYNGEERAKGNILERFSAQQFPDLHSELNLSSLELGDSALYFCASSVAGLSWSDEQYFGPGTRLTVT.

This clone was seen just once. CDR3 coding DNA: TGCGCCAGCAGCCCGATCCGGAATGAAAAACTGTTTTTT. The encoded protein is CASSPIRNEKLFF. This chain uses TRBV4-1 with TRBJ1-4; no clear D. Germline loops: CDR1 MGHRA, CDR2 YSYEKL. The CDR3 has 13 amino acids. V lost 4 bases, J lost 5 bases, and 8 bases lay in between.

CDR3 in amino acids: CASSRGLVGGYTF. CDR3 coding DNA: TGTGCCAGCAGTAGGGGTTTGGTCGGAGGCTACACCTTC. V and J are TRBV6-5 and TRBJ1-2; tentatively, D is TRBD1 (5 bases). CDR1 and CDR2 (germline): MNHEY, SVGAGI. Trimming cost V 5 bases and J 8 bases, with 15 bases left between them. This CDR3 contains 13 residues.

V is TRBV6-5 and J is TRBJ2-1, with D possibly being TRBD2 (6 bases). V was shortened by 6 bases and J by 0 bases, with 12 bases between the two germline ends. The CDR3 is 15 residues long. The germline V gene has CDR1 MNHEY and CDR2 SVGAGI. CDR3 amino acids: CASRPWRGSYNEQFF. CDR3 DNA sequence: TGTGCCAGCAGGCCGTGGAGGGGCTCCTACAATGAGCAGTTCTTC.

The V and J genes are TRBV28 and TRBJ1-3; D not resolved. Trimming shortened V by 0 bases and J by 0 bases, and 9 bases separated the two germline ends. From germline, CDR1 is MDHEN and CDR2 SYDVKM. CDR3 length: 16 residues. In DNA, the CDR3 is TGTGCCAGCAGTTTATGGTCCGGGTCCTCTGGAAACACCATATATTTT. It encodes CASSLWSGSSGNTIYF.

This clone was found a few times. This chain joins TRBV7-2 and TRBJ1-2; TRBD1 matches 7 bases. Trimming removed 1 base from V and 4 bases from J; junction bases left unmatched: 9. This CDR3 is built from 16 residues. Germline-derived CDR1 and CDR2 are SGHTA and FQGNSA. The CDR3: CASSLGGTAQTYGYTF. As DNA, the CDR3 is TGTGCCAGCAGCTTAGGGGGGACAGCCCAAACCTATGGCTACACCTTC.

V usage is TRBV7-6 and J usage is TRBJ1-3; D unclear. Trimming took 5 bases from V and 4 from J, leaving 9 bases between them. The CDR3 has 13 amino acids. Germline V lookup: CDR1 SGHVS, CDR2 FNYEAQ. This CDR3 is CASSHPGGNTIYF. Written as DNA, the CDR3 is TGTGCCAGCAGCCACCCCGGGGGAAACACCATATATTTT.

The V and J genes are TRBV27 and TRBJ1-6, with a possible D match to TRBD1 (5 bases). The V gene's germline CDR1 is MNHEY and CDR2 SMNVEV (reference sequence). Between the trimmed V and J ends, which lost 6 bases and 7 bases, there was a span of 10 bases. The CDR3 length is 13 residues. The CDR3 here is CASRGGLNSPLHF. CDR3 DNA sequence: TGTGCCAGCAGGGGGGGGTTAAATTCACCCCTCCACTTT.

The CDR3 bases are TGTGCCAGCACTAGGACAGGGCAATCACCCCTCCACTTT. It codes for CASTRTGQSPLHF. This sequence joins TRBV27 and TRBJ1-6; 8 positions agree with TRBD1. The CDR3 sequence is 13 residues long. V was pared by 7 bases and J by 10 bases, with 6 bases of the junction left unmatched. Germline V gene data show CDR1 as MNHEY and CDR2 as SMNVEV (reference sequence).

This chain connects TRBV4-1 to TRBJ1-3, with TRBD1 matching over 10 bases. Unmatched junction bases numbered 5, after V lost 5 bases and J lost 4 bases. The germline V gene has CDR1 MGHRA and CDR2 YSYEKL. CDR3 length: 15 amino acids. The CDR3 loop is CASSKGQGPGNTIYF. In nucleotides, the CDR3 is TGCGCCAGCAGCAAGGGACAGGGGCCCGGAAACACCATATATTTT.

Note on this clone: One junction end disagrees with the germline gene, perhaps due to a read error. The chain joins TRBV5-1 to TRBJ2-3, with 10 bases that match TRBD2. This CDR3 is 17 amino acids long. The germline CDR1 and CDR2 sequences are SGHRS and YFSETQ. The CDR3 spells CVSSGFPTTSGTDTQYF. The CDR3 nucleotides read TGCGTCAGCAGCGGGTTTCCTACGACTAGCGGGACAGATACGCAGTATTTT.

This clone was counted a few times. The chain has TRBV30 and TRBJ1-5; no definite D call. Trimming cost V 2 bases and J 4 bases, with 9 bases left between them. The CDR3 is made up of 13 amino acids. Germline loops: CDR1 GTSNPN, CDR2 SVGIG (reference sequence). The chain's CDR3 is CAWSLTRNQPQHF. The CDR3 DNA is TGTGCCTGGAGTCTAACCCGAAATCAGCCCCAGCATTTT.

The chain couples TRBV10-3 to TRBJ1-1, with 9 bases matching TRBD1. The V and J ends lost 8 bases and 1 base, in that order; junction bases with no gene match: 2. This CDR3 is built from 13 residues. The germline CDR1 and CDR2 sequences are ENHRY and SYGVKD. As DNA, the CDR3 is TGTGCCATCCGGGACAGGGAGAACACTGAAGCTTTCTTT. As protein: CAIRDRENTEAFF.

V and J are TRBV10-3 and TRBJ1-1, with TRBD1 matching over 9 bases. This CDR3 comprises 16 residues. Trimming cost V 6 bases and J 6 bases; bases outside gene matches: 14. Germline CDR1 ENHRY, CDR2 SYGVKD. Written as DNA, the CDR3 is TGTGCCATCAGATCGGGACAGGGAGTGCAGGAAGCTGAAGCTTTCTTT. Encoded protein: CAIRSGQGVQEAEAFF.

The chain has TRBV6-5 and TRBJ2-7; 9 bases agree with TRBD1. CDR3 length: 14 amino acids. Germline assignment: CDR1 MNHEY and CDR2 SVGAGI. V shed 5 bases and J 3 bases; nucleotides not matched to a gene: 5. CDR3 in DNA: TGTGCCAGCAGTAACCCGGGACAGGGCTACGAGCAGTACTTC. It codes for CASSNPGQGYEQYF.

The rearrangement links TRBV12-5 to TRBJ1-2; perhaps TRBD1 as D (6 bases). Trimming pared 5 bases from V and 2 bases from J, leaving 12 bases between. The CDR3 spans 14 residues. The V gene's germline CDR1 is LGHNT and CDR2 FRNRAP. In DNA form, the CDR3 reads TGTGCTAGTGGTCCCTGGGACACCAACTATGGCTACACCTTC. It codes for CASGPWDTNYGYTF.

The chain uses TRBV7-3 and TRBJ2-3; tentatively, D is TRBD2 (5 bases). The V gene's germline CDR1 is SGHTA and CDR2 FQGTGA. V was cut by 4 bases and J by 2 bases, with 13 bases left in between. The CDR3 is 15 amino acids. The CDR3 nucleotides are TGTGCCAGCAGCTCCCTAGCAACAATCACAGATACGCAGTATTTT. It codes for CASSSLATITDTQYF.

CDR3 loop: CASSLRSWSSYEQYF. CDR3 bases: TGTGCCAGCAGCTTGAGGTCTTGGAGCTCCTACGAGCAGTACTTC. V and J are TRBV5-6 and TRBJ2-7; D gene unclear. The germline V and J ends were trimmed by 1 base and 0 bases, with 11 bases remaining between them. CDR3 size: 15 residues. Germline loops: CDR1 SGHDT, CDR2 YYEEEE.

This clone has just a few counts. The rearrangement links TRBV23-1 to TRBJ1-1; D gene unclear. TRBV23-1 qualifies as an ORF whose function is uncertain. The V and J ends lost 2 bases and 4 bases respectively, with 11 bases between them. The CDR3 consists of 14 residues. CDR3 residues: CASSQRPRRTEAFF. The CDR3 coding sequence is TGCGCCAGCAGTCAAAGGCCCAGGCGCACTGAAGCTTTCTTT.

This clone was detected only once. This chain joins TRBV2 and TRBJ1-3, with TRBD1 as a possible D gene (6 bases). From germline, CDR1 is SNHLY and CDR2 FYNNEI. Trimming pared 2 bases from V and 6 bases from J, leaving 14 bases between. The CDR3 runs 15 residues. In DNA form, the CDR3 reads TGTGCCAGCAGTGAACTGCGGGGGGCCGTAAACACCATATATTTT. Protein sequence: CASSELRGAVNTIYF.

The chain uses TRBV30 and TRBJ2-2, with D uncertain. The CDR3 consists of 14 residues. Trimming cost V 2 bases and J 4 bases, with 11 bases left between them. Germline V lookup: CDR1 GTSNPN, CDR2 SVGIG (reference sequence). CDR3 coding DNA: TGTGCCTGGAGTCCGAACCTACCCACCGGGGAGCTGTTTTTT. It is translated as CAWSPNLPTGELFF.

The chain carries TRBV7-6 and TRBJ1-5, with 11 positions matching TRBD1. There are 14 residues in the CDR3. J gave up 5 bases and V 5 bases, and 2 bases lay outside the gene matches. Germline V gene lookup returns CDR1 SGHVS and CDR2 FNYEAQ. The CDR3 loop is CASSTGQGDQPQHF. In nucleotides, the CDR3 is TGTGCCAGCAGCACGGGACAGGGGGATCAGCCCCAGCATTTT.